This T cell receptor (beta chain) was recorded in a study of early T cells in non-severe SARS-CoV-2 infection. Study overall: The authors sequenced bulk RNA from unsorted whole blood, leaving chains unpaired.

Each CDR3 protein is one row after TCRdb ran MiXCR on the 5' RACE reads. The sample shows around 75,000 distinct CDR3 sequences, about 9% of them seen only once. Trimming removed 7 bases from V and 4 bases from J; junction bases left unmatched: 4. The CDR3 has 13 residues. Germline lookup yields CDR1 SQVTM and CDR2 ANQGSEA. There are many counts of this clonotype. This TCR came from an adult who was a healthcare worker with PCR-confirmed SARS-CoV-2 infection or an uninfected control (not recorded which). This chain connects TRBV29-1 to TRBJ2-2, with TRBD1 matching over 9 bases. The sequencing input was whole blood. The CDR3 nucleotides read TGCAGCGCGGGGGACAGGGCCACCGGGGAGCTGTTTTTT. Residues: CSAGDRATGELFF.